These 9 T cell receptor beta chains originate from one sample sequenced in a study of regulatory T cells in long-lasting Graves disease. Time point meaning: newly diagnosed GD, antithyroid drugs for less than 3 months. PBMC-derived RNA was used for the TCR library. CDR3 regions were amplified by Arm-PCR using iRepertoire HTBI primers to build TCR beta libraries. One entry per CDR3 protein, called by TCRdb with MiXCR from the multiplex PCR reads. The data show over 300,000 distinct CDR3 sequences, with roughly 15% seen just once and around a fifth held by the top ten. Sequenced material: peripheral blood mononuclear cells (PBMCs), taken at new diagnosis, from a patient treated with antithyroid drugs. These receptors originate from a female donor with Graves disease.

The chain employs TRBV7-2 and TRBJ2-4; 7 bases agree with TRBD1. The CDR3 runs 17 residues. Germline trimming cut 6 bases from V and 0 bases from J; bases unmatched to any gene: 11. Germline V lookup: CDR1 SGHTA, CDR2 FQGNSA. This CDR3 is CASSLTWTGVAKNIQYF. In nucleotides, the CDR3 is TGTGCCAGCAGTCTCACCTGGACAGGAGTAGCCAAAAACATTCAGTACTTC.

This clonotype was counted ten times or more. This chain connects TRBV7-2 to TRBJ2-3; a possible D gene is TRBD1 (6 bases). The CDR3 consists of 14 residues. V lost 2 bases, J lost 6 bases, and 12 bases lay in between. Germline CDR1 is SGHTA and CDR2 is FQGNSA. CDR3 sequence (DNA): TGTGCCAGCAGCTTACAAACAGGGTCCGATACGCAGTATTTT. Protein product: CASSLQTGSDTQYF.

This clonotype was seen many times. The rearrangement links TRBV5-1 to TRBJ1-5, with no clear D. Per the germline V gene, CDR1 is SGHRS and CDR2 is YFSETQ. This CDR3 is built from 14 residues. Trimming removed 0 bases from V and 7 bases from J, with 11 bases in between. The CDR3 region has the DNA TGCGCCAGCAGCTTGGAACCAGTTGGGCAGCCCCAGCATTTT. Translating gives CASSLEPVGQPQHF.

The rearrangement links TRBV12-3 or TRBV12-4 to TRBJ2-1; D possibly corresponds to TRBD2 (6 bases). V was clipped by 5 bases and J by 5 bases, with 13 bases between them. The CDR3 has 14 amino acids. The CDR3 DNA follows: TGTGCCAGCAGTCCCCGGGACTTCCACAATGAGCAGTTCTTC. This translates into CASSPRDFHNEQFF.

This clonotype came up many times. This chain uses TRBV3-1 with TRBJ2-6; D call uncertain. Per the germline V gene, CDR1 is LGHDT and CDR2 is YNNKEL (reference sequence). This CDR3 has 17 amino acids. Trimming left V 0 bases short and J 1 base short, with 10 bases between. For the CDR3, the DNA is TGTGCCAGCAGCCAAGAAGCTCTCCGGTCTGGGGCCAACGTCCTGACTTTC. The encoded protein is CASSQEALRSGANVLTF.

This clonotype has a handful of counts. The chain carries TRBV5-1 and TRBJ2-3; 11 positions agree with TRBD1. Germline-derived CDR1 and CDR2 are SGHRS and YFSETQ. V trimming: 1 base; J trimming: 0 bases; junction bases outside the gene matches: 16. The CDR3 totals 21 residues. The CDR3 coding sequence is TGCGCCAGCAGCTTGACACCTCCCGGGACAGGGGGGTCGACTAGCACAGATACGCAGTATTTT. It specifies CASSLTPPGTGGSTSTDTQYF.

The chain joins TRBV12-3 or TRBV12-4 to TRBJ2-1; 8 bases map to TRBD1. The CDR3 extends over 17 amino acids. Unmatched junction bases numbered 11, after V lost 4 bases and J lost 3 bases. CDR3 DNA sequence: TGTGCCAGCAGTTCCTACGGGACAGGTGGTCACTACAATGAGCAGTTCTTC. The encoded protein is CASSSYGTGGHYNEQFF.

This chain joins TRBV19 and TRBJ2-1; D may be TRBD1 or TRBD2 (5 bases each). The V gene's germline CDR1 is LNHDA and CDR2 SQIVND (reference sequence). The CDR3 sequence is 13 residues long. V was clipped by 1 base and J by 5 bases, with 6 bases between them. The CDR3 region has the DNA TGTGCCAGTAGTATAGCGGGGCACAATGAGCAGTTCTTC. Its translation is CASSIAGHNEQFF. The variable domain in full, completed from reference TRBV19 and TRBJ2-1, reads DGGITQSPKYLFRKEGQNVTLSCEQNLNHDAMYWYRQDPGQGLRLIYYSQIVNDFQKGDIAEGYSVSREKKESFPLTVTSAQKNPTAFYLCASSIAGHNEQFFGPGTRLTVL.

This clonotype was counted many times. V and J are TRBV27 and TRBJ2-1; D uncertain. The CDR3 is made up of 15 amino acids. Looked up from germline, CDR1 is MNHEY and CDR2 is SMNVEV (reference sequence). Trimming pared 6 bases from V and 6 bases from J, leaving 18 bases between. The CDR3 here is CASSSPSVGGNEQFF. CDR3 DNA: TGTGCCAGCAGCTCCCCCTCGGTAGGCGGCAATGAGCAGTTCTTC.